The clone carrying this T cell receptor (beta chain) was observed a handful of times. The data stem from a study of molecular identifiers for immune sequencing clone quantification. One entry per CDR3 protein, called by TCRdb with MiXCR from the PCR reads. The sample shows about half a million distinct CDR3 sequences, less than 30% of them seen only once. V lost 3 bases and J lost 1, with 8 bases in between. This CDR3 contains 13 residues. From germline, CDR1 is DFQATT and CDR2 SNEGSKA (reference sequence). V usage is TRBV20-1 and J usage is TRBJ2-3, with D unresolved. The sample comprised naive CD8+ T cells from blood, with Jurkat cell RNA spiked in. Subset in this sample: FACS-sorted CD8+CD4-CCR7+CD45RA+ naive T cells. The receptor comes from a human donor in good health. Some libraries in this study had Jurkat cell RNA spiked in. The DNA for the CDR3 is TGCAGTGCTAGGAGCATAGGCACAGATACGCAGTATTTT. It is translated as CSARSIGTDTQYF.